A single sample is the source of the 23 T cell receptor beta chains below, sequenced in a study of blood T cell repertoires in COVID-19. Clones were read by immunoSEQ multiplex PCR, and TCRdb kept only the in-frame ones, dropping some. Of about 170,000 clones listed, approximately 80% are singletons. Sequencing was done on a sample of peripheral blood. These receptors all come from a woman aged 40 to 49 with COVID-19, enrolled during active disease.

The rearrangement joins TRBV11-2 to TRBJ2-6; D unclear. V was pared by 1 base and J by 1 base, with 5 bases between. Germline V CDR1 and CDR2: SGHAT, FQNNGV. CDR3 length equals 15 residues. The CDR3 nucleotides read TGTGCCAGCAGCTTAGCCCAATCTGGGGCCAACGTCCTGACTTTC. Encoded protein: CASSLAQSGANVLTF.

The chain has TRBV18 and TRBJ1-1, with D perhaps matching TRBD1 (6 bases). Germline V lookup: CDR1 KGHSH, CDR2 LQKENI. V lost 6 bases to trimming and J lost 3 bases, with 17 bases between them. The CDR3 spans 15 residues. The CDR3 coding sequence is TGTGCCAGCTCCCCTCGCTACTCAGGGGACACTGAAGCTTTCTTT. The encoded protein is CASSPRYSGDTEAFF.

The chain recombines TRBV5-1 with TRBJ2-2, with 7 bases matching TRBD2. From germline, CDR1 is SGHRS and CDR2 YFSETQ. The CDR3 length is 15 residues. The ends lost 4 bases at V and 5 bases at J; junction bases unmatched: 8. The CDR3 nucleotides are TGCGCCAGCAGCACCGGGACTATCGGTACCGGGGAGCTGTTTTTT. Amino acid sequence: CASSTGTIGTGELFF. The variable domain in full, with the rest retrieved from reference TRBV5-1 and TRBJ2-2, is KAGVTQTPRYLIKTRGQQVTLSCSPISGHRSVSWYQQTPGQGLQFLFEYFSETQRNKGNFPGRFSGRQFSNSRSEMNVSTLELGDSALYLCASSTGTIGTGELFFGEGSRLTVL.

V and J are TRBV6-5 and TRBJ1-4, with a tentative D call TRBD1 (5 bases). With 7 bases removed from V and 3 bases from J, the gap between germline ends came to 12 bases. This CDR3 region has 14 residues. The germline CDR1 and CDR2 sequences are MNHEY and SVGAGI. CDR3 loop: CASKTPGANEKLFF. The DNA for the CDR3 is TGTGCCAGCAAAACACCGGGGGCTAATGAAAAACTGTTTTTT.

The CDR3 DNA reads as TGTGCCAGCTCACCCCGGACAGGACTCACAGATACGCAGTATTTT. Residues: CASSPRTGLTDTQYF. The V gene is TRBV18, the J gene TRBJ2-3, with 7 bases fitting TRBD1. CDR1 is KGHSH and CDR2 is LQKENI in the germline V gene. V lost 3 bases and J lost 2; bases outside the gene matches: 5. This CDR3 is 15 amino acids long. The variable domain in full, with the rest retrieved from reference TRBV18 and TRBJ2-3, is NAGVMQNPRHLVRRRGQEARLRCSPMKGHSHVYWYRQLPEEGLKFMVYLQKENIIDESGMPKERFSAEFPKEGPSILRIQQVVRGDSAAYFCASSPRTGLTDTQYFGPGTRLTVL.

The CDR3, as DNA: TGTGCCAGCAGCGTAGTCGAGGCGGGCGGCTACACCTTC. Encoded protein: CASSVVEAGGYTF. The V gene is TRBV9, the J gene TRBJ1-2; D is unresolved. V was clipped by 0 bases and J by 8 bases, with 11 bases between them. Looked up from germline, CDR1 is SGDLS and CDR2 is YYNGEE. The CDR3 extends over 13 amino acids.

The rearrangement uses TRBV13 and TRBJ2-1, with 14 bases matching TRBD2. V lost 5 bases and J lost 7; bases outside the gene matches: 4. The CDR3 length is 15 residues. Germline CDR1 is PRHDT and CDR2 is FYEKMQ (reference sequence). CDR3 sequence (DNA): TGTGCCAGCAGCCCCTGGACTAGCGGGGGGAATGAGCAGTTCTTC. Translating gives CASSPWTSGGNEQFF.

The chain joins TRBV10-3 to TRBJ2-1; 7 nucleotides agree with TRBD2. CDR1 is ENHRY, CDR2 SYGVKD, per germline. This CDR3 spans 17 amino acids. V was pared by 0 bases and J by 2 bases, with 7 bases of the junction left unmatched. CDR3 region: CAISESESSGPYNEQFF. The DNA of the CDR3 is TGTGCCATCAGTGAGTCGGAGAGTAGCGGGCCCTACAATGAGCAGTTCTTC.

V is TRBV5-1 and J is TRBJ1-5, with D possibly matching TRBD1 (6 bases). CDR1 SGHRS and CDR2 YFSETQ come from the germline V gene. The CDR3 is 14 amino acids. V was shortened by 9 bases and J by 7 bases, with 20 bases between the two germline ends. The CDR3 here is CAIGAGTTIQPQHF. CDR3 nucleotides: TGCGCCATCGGCGCAGGGACAACCATCCAGCCCCAGCATTTT.

The chain employs TRBV27 and TRBJ1-1, with TRBD1 matching 9 bases. This CDR3 region has 13 residues. Germline lookup yields CDR1 MNHEY and CDR2 SMNVEV (reference sequence). Trimming cost V 3 bases and J 11 bases; bases outside gene matches: 7. The CDR3 here is CASSFSTGGYAFF. The CDR3, as DNA: TGTGCCAGCAGTTTTTCGACAGGGGGTTATGCTTTCTTT.

This chain links TRBV29-1 with TRBJ2-7; D is unresolved. This CDR3 has 11 amino acids. Trimming took 7 bases from V and 1 from J, leaving 8 bases between them. Germline-derived CDR1 and CDR2 are SQVTM and ANQGSEA. CDR3 coding DNA: TGCAGCGGGGGTTCGTCCTACGAGCAGTACTTC. It codes for CSGGSSYEQYF.

The J gene is TRBJ2-7, the V gene TRBV9; the match to TRBD2 covers 9 bases. The CDR3 sequence is 18 residues long. The germline V gene encodes CDR1 SGDLS and CDR2 YYNGEE. V was clipped by 0 bases and J by 2 bases; unmatched bases: 12. For the CDR3, the DNA is TGTGCCAGCAGCGTAGGTGAGTCTCGGGGACTAGCCACCTACGAGCAGTACTTC. Translation: CASSVGESRGLATYEQYF.

The chain combines TRBV27 with TRBJ1-6, with 8 bases lining up with TRBD1. V trimming: 6 bases; J trimming: 5 bases; junction bases outside the gene matches: 9. Germline V lookup: CDR1 MNHEY, CDR2 SMNVEV (reference sequence). The CDR3 totals 16 residues. CDR3 in amino acids: CASRRGTGGNNSPLHF. The CDR3 DNA sequence: TGTGCCAGCAGAAGGGGAACAGGGGGGAATAATTCACCCCTCCACTTT.

The rearrangement links TRBV3-1 (or the pseudogene TRBV3-2) to TRBJ1-1; 7 nucleotides line up with TRBD1. CDR1 is LGHDT, CDR2 YNNKEL, per germline (reference sequence). This CDR3 has 16 amino acids. Trimming took 2 bases from V and 5 from J; bases not matched to a gene: 11. CDR3 sequence: CASSQNPTGRGTEAFF. For the CDR3, the DNA is TGTGCCAGCAGCCAAAACCCGACAGGGCGGGGAACTGAAGCTTTCTTT.

A word on this clone: Other DNA sequences within the sample encode an identical CDR3. The gene calls are TRBV5-4 and TRBJ2-7, with D possibly being TRBD1 (5 bases). Trimming cost V 5 bases and J 3 bases, with 12 bases left between them. This CDR3 spans 13 amino acids. The germline gives CDR1 SGHNT, CDR2 YYREEE (reference sequence). This CDR3 is CASSQEQGYEQYF. The CDR3 nucleotides read TGTGCCAGCAGTCAGGAGCAGGGCTACGAGCAGTACTTC.

The chain recombines TRBV12-3 or TRBV12-4 with TRBJ2-5; tentative D call: TRBD1 (7 bases). The CDR3 runs 13 residues. The ends were cut back, 3 bases at V and 7 bases at J, with 12 bases in the middle. The CDR3 loop reads CASSFRQGGTQYF. The CDR3 region has the DNA TGTGCCAGCAGTTTTCGGCAGGGGGGGACCCAGTACTTC.

V usage is TRBV2 and J usage is TRBJ2-1; maybe TRBD1 (5 bases). The germline gives CDR1 SNHLY, CDR2 FYNNEI. The ends were cut back, 4 bases at V and 7 bases at J, with 17 bases in the middle. The CDR3 spans 15 residues. Written as DNA, the CDR3 is TGTGCCAGCAGTGTTGGGGCAGTCATCAAGAATGAGCAGTTCTTC. Protein: CASSVGAVIKNEQFF.

CDR3 loop: CASSRAGGADTQYF. DNA for the CDR3: TGTGCCAGCAGTAGAGCAGGGGGCGCAGATACGCAGTATTTT. The J gene is TRBJ2-3, the V gene TRBV9, with 8 bases aligning to TRBD1. The CDR3 has 14 amino acids. Losses at the gene ends were 5 bases for V and 4 bases for J; bases not matched to a gene: 6. Germline values: CDR1 SGDLS, CDR2 YYNGEE.

For this clone: The sample contains more than one DNA sequence encoding this CDR3. This chain joins TRBV7-6 and TRBJ2-5, with a tentative D call TRBD1 (6 bases). Germline V CDR1 and CDR2: SGHVS, FNYEAQ. This CDR3 has 15 amino acids. The V end was cut by 5 bases, the J end by 2 bases, with 15 bases between. As DNA, the CDR3 is TGTGCCAGCAGCCCTCGACCGGGACAACAAGAGACCCAGTACTTC. Translation gives CASSPRPGQQETQYF.

The genes are TRBV28 and TRBJ2-7, with 8 positions matching TRBD2. This CDR3 spans 15 amino acids. From germline, CDR1 is MDHEN and CDR2 SYDVKM. V dropped 3 bases and J dropped 6; count of bases not matched to a gene: 10. The CDR3 spells CASSLHSGSESEQYF. DNA of the CDR3: TGTGCCAGCAGTTTGCACAGCGGGAGCGAGTCCGAGCAGTACTTC.

The genes are TRBV7-3 and TRBJ2-2; TRBD1 is a possible D gene (8 bases). From germline, CDR1 is SGHTA and CDR2 FQGTGA. This CDR3 spans 16 amino acids. Deletions cut 5 bases from V and 1 base from J, with 14 bases between. The CDR3 spells CASSTGGGLNTGELFF. For the CDR3, the DNA is TGTGCCAGCAGCACAGGGGGGGGGCTGAACACCGGGGAGCTGTTTTTT. The full variable domain, rest sourced from reference TRBV7-3 and TRBJ2-2, is GAGVSQTPSNKVTEKGKYVELRCDPISGHTALYWYRQSLGQGPEFLIYFQGTGAADDSGLPNDRFFAVRPEGSVSTLKIQRTERGDSAVYLCASSTGGGLNTGELFFGEGSRLTVL.

The rearrangement links TRBV30 to TRBJ1-2; TRBD1 matches 7 bases. The length of the CDR3 is 13 residues. With 4 bases clipped from V and 7 bases from J, the junction kept 9 bases outside the gene matches. CDR1 is GTSNPN and CDR2 is SVGIG in the germline V gene (reference sequence). The CDR3 is CAWTRRQGGGYTF. Written as DNA, the CDR3 is TGTGCCTGGACGAGAAGACAGGGAGGTGGCTACACCTTC.

The rearrangement links TRBV5-5 to TRBJ2-3; 9 nucleotides line up with TRBD2. Germline trimming cut 6 bases from V and 4 bases from J; bases unmatched to any gene: 6. The CDR3 spans 14 residues. Germline V lookup: CDR1 SGHKS, CDR2 YYEKEE (reference sequence). As DNA, the CDR3 is TGTGCCAGCACGACTAGCGGCTTTTCAGATACGCAGTATTTT. Residues: CASTTSGFSDTQYF.